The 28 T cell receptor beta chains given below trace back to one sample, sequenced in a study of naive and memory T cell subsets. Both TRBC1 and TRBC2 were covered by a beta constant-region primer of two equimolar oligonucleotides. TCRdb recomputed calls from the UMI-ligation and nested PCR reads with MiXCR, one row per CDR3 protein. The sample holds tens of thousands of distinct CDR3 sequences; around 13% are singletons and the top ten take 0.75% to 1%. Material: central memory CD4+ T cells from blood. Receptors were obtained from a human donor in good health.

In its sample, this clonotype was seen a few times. Written as DNA, the CDR3 is TGTGCCAGCAGCCTATCAGGAACCCGGGAGCTGTTTTTT. Its protein is CASSLSGTRELFF. The J gene is TRBJ2-2, the V gene TRBV7-2; no clear D. CDR1 SGHTA and CDR2 FQGNSA come from the germline V gene. The V end was cut by 5 bases, the J end by 9 bases, with 13 bases between. CDR3 length: 13 residues.

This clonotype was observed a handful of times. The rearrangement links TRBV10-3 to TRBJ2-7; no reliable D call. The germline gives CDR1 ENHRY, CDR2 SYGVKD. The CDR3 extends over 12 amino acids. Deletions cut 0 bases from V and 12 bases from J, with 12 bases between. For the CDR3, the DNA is TGTGCCATCAGTGAGTCGTATGGGGAACTGTACTTC. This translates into CAISESYGELYF.

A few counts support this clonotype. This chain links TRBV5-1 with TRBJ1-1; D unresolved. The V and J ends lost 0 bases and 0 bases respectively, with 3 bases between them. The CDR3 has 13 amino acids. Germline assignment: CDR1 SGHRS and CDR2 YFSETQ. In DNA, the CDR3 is TGCGCCAGCAGCTTGGGCTTGAACACTGAAGCTTTCTTT. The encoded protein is CASSLGLNTEAFF.

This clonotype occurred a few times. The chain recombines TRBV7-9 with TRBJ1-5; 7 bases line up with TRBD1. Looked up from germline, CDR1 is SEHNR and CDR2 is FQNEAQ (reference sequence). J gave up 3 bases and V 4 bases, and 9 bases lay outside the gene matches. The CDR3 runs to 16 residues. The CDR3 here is CASSSTRTGPNQPQHF. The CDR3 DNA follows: TGTGCCAGCAGCTCCACCCGGACAGGCCCCAATCAGCCCCAGCATTTT.

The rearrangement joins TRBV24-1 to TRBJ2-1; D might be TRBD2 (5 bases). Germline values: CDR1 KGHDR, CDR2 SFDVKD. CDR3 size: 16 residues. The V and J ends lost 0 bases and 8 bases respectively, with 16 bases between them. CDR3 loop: CATSDLHASTGYEQFF. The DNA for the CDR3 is TGTGCCACCAGTGATTTGCACGCTAGCACGGGGTATGAGCAGTTCTTC.

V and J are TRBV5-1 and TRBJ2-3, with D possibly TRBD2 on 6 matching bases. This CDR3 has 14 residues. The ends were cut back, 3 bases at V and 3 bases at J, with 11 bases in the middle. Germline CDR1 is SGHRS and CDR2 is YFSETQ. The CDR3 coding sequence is TGCGCCAGCAGCTCGGGACTCCTGACAGATACGCAGTATTTT. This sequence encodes CASSSGLLTDTQYF.

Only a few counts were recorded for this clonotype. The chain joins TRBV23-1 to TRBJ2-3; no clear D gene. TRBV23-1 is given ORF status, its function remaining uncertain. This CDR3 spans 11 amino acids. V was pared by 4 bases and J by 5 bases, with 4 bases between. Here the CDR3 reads CASSLRDTQYF. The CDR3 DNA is TGCGCCAGCAGTCTCCGAGATACGCAGTATTTT.

The CDR3 protein is CASSLGIPIEAFF. The CDR3 nucleotides read TGTGCCAGCAGCTTAGGGATTCCAATTGAAGCTTTCTTT. J is TRBJ1-1 and V is TRBV7-2, with unresolved D. The germline gives CDR1 SGHTA, CDR2 FQGNSA. V lost 1 base and J 7 bases, leaving 10 bases between the germline ends. The CDR3 sequence is 13 residues long.

The CDR3 loop is CASSDGLYEQYF. The CDR3 nucleotides read TGCGCCAGCAGCGACGGGTTATACGAGCAGTACTTC. This chain links TRBV5-1 with TRBJ2-7; D ambiguous. The CDR3 consists of 12 residues. V lost 4 bases and J 4 bases, leaving 9 bases between the germline ends. Germline V CDR1 and CDR2: SGHRS, YFSETQ.

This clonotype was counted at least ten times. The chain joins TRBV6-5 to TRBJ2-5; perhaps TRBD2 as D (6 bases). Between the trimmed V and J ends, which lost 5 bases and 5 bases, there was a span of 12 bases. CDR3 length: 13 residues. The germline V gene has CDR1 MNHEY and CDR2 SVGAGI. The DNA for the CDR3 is TGTGCCAGCAGTCCGACTAGGATGGAGACCCAGTACTTC. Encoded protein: CASSPTRMETQYF.

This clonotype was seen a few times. Written as DNA, the CDR3 is TGCAGTGCTGGCCGCACGGGAGTCCAAGAGACCCAGTACTTC. Protein: CSAGRTGVQETQYF. The chain carries TRBV20-1 and TRBJ2-5; a weak D match, TRBD2 (6 bases). This CDR3 region has 14 residues. V dropped 5 bases and J dropped 1 base, with 14 bases sitting between them. Germline V gene lookup returns CDR1 DFQATT and CDR2 SNEGSKA (reference sequence).

CDR3 loop: CASSYRPGEQFF. CDR3 DNA: TGTGCCAGCAGTTATCGGCCAGGTGAGCAGTTCTTC. The chain combines TRBV6-5 with TRBJ2-1; D unclear. V lost 3 bases, J lost 9 bases, and 9 bases lay in between. The CDR3 is made up of 12 amino acids. Per the germline V gene, CDR1 is MNHEY and CDR2 is SVGAGI.

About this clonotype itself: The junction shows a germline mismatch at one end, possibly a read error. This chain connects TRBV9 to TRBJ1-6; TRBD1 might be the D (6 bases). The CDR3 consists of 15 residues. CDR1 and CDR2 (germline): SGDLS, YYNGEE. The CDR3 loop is CASSPTGHYNSPLPF. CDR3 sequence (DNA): TGTGCCAGCAGCCCGACAGGCCATTATAATTCACCCCTCCCCTTT. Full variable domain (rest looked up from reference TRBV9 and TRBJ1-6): DSGVTQTPKHLITATGQRVTLRCSPRSGDLSVYWYQQSLDQGLQFLIQYYNGEERAKGNILERFSAQQFPDLHSELNLSSLELGDSALYFCASSPTGHYNSPLPFGNGTRLTVT.

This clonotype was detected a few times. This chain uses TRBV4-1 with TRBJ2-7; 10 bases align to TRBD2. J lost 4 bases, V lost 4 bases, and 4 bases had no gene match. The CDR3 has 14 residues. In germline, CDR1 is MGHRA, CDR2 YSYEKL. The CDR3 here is CASSLASGSYEQYF. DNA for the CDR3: TGCGCCAGCAGCCTGGCTAGCGGGAGTTACGAGCAGTACTTC.

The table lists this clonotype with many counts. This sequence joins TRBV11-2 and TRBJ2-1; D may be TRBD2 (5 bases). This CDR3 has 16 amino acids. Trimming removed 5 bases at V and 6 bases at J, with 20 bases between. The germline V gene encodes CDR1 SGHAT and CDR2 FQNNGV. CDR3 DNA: TGTGCCAGCAGCCGGGGTGCGGACTTTAGCGTCAATGAGCAGTTCTTC. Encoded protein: CASSRGADFSVNEQFF.

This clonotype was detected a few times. CDR3: CASSQVAGQGAYEQYF. In DNA form, the CDR3 reads TGCGCCAGCAGCCAAGTGGCAGGACAGGGGGCCTACGAGCAGTACTTC. The V and J genes are TRBV4-1 and TRBJ2-7; TRBD1 matches 10 bases. J was trimmed by 2 bases and V by 1 base; bases with no gene match: 5. Germline V CDR1 and CDR2: MGHRA, YSYEKL. The CDR3 spans 16 residues.

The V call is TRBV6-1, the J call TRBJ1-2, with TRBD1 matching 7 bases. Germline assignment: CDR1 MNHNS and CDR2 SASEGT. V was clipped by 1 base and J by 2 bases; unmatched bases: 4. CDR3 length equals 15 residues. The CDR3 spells CASSEGGGVNYGYTF. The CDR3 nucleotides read TGTGCCAGCAGTGAAGGAGGGGGCGTAAACTATGGCTACACCTTC.

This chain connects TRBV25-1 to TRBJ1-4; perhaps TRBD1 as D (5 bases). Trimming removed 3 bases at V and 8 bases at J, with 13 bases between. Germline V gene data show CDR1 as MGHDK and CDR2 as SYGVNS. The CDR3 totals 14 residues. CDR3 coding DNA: TGTGCCAGCAGTGACCCGGGAGGGGAGGAAAAACTGTTTTTT. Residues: CASSDPGGEEKLFF.

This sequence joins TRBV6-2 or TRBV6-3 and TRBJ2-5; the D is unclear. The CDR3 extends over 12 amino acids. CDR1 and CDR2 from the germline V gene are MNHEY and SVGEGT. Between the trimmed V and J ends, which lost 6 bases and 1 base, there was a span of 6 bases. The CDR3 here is CASSRVQETQYF. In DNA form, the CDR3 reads TGTGCCAGCAGCCGCGTCCAAGAGACCCAGTACTTC.

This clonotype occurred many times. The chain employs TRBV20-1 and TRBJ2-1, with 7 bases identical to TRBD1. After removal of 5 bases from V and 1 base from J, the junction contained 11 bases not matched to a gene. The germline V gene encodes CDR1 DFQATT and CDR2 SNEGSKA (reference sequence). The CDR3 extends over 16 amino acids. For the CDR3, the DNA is TGCAGTGCTGCCAGAGTGGACAGGCCATCCTACAATGAGCAGTTCTTC. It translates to CSAARVDRPSYNEQFF.

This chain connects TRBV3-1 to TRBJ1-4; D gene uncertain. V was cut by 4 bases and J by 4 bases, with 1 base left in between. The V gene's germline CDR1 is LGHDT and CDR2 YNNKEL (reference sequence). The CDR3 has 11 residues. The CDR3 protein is CASSRNEKLFF. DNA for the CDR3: TGTGCCAGCAGCCGTAATGAAAAACTGTTTTTT.

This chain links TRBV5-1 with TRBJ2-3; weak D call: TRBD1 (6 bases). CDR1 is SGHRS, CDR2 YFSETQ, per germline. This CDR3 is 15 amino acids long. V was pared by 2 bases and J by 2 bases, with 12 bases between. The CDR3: CASSFLTGITDTQYF. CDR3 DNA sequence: TGCGCCAGCAGCTTTTTAACAGGGATCACAGATACGCAGTATTTT.

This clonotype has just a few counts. This chain's CDR3 is CASGVAGQDSNQPQHF. The CDR3 DNA follows: TGTGCCAGCGGAGTTGCGGGGCAGGATAGCAATCAGCCCCAGCATTTT. The chain employs TRBV21-1 and TRBJ1-5; the table's TRBD1 call for D was not verified on the DNA. TRBV21-1 is a pseudogene locus. The CDR3 consists of 16 residues.

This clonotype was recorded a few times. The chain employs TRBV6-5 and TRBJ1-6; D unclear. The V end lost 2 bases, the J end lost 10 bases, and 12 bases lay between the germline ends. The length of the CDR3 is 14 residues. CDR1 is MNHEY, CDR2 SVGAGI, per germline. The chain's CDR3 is CASSYKEGNSPLHF. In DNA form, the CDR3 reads TGTGCCAGCAGTTACAAGGAGGGAAACTCACCCCTCCACTTT.

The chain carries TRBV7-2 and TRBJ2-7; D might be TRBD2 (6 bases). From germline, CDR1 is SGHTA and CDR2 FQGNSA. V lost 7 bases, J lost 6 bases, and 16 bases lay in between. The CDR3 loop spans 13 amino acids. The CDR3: CASTVWGEAEQYF. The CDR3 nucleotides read TGTGCCAGCACCGTGTGGGGGGAGGCCGAGCAGTACTTC.

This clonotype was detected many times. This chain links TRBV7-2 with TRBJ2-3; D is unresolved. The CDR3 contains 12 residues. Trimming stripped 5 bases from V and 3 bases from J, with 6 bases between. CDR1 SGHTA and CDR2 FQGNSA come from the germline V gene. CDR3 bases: TGTGCCAGCAGCACGTTTACAGATACGCAGTATTTT. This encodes CASSTFTDTQYF. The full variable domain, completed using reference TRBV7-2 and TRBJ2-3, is GAGVSQSPSNKVTEKGKDVELRCDPISGHTALYWYRQSLGQGLEFLIYFQGNSAPDKSGLPSDRFSAERTGGSVSTLTIQRTQQEDSAVYLCASSTFTDTQYFGPGTRLTVL.

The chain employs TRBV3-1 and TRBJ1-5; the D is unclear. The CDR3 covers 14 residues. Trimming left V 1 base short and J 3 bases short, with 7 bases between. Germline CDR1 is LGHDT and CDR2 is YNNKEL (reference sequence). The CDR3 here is CASSQGVHNQPQHF. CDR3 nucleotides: TGTGCCAGCAGCCAAGGGGTACACAATCAGCCCCAGCATTTT. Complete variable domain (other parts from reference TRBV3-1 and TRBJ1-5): DTAVSQTPKYLVTQMGNDKSIKCEQNLGHDTMYWYKQDSKKFLKIMFSYNNKELIINETVPNRFSPKSPDKAHLNLHINSLELGDSAVYFCASSQGVHNQPQHFGDGTRLSIL.

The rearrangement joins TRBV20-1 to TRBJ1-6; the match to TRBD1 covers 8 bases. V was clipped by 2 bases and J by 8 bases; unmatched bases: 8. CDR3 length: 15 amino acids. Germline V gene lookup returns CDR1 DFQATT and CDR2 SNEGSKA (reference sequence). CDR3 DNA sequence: TGCAGTGCTAGAAGCCGCCAGGGGGCGGATTCACCCCTCCACTTT. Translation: CSARSRQGADSPLHF.